A single sample is the source of the 8 T cell receptor beta chains below, sequenced in a study of blood T cell repertoires in COVID-19. The table came from immunoSEQ multiplex PCR; TCRdb's copy has only in-frame clones and leaves some out. The sample holds under 200,000 clones; more than 60% are singletons and the top ten take roughly 3.1%. The sequenced sample was peripheral blood. The origin of the receptors is an older man with acute or convalescent COVID-19.

The chain links TRBV5-4 to TRBJ2-5; 10 bases are shared with TRBD2. CDR3 length: 15 residues. With 0 bases clipped from V and 7 bases from J, the junction kept 6 bases outside the gene matches. Germline V lookup: CDR1 SGHNT, CDR2 YYREEE (reference sequence). DNA of the CDR3: TGTGCCAGCAGCTTGGACCAGCGGGGGGGTGGGACCCAGTACTTC. It codes for CASSLDQRGGGTQYF.

This clone appeared a few times. The rearrangement joins TRBV28 to TRBJ1-1; D not resolved. Germline CDR1 MDHEN, CDR2 SYDVKM. Trimming stripped 7 bases from V and 6 bases from J, with 9 bases between. This CDR3 spans 11 amino acids. CDR3 sequence: CASTRPAEAFF. CDR3 in DNA: TGTGCCAGCACCCGTCCCGCTGAAGCTTTCTTT. The complete variable domain, with remaining parts taken from reference TRBV28 and TRBJ1-1, reads DVKVTQSSRYLVKRTGEKVFLECVQDMDHENMFWYRQDPGLGLRLIYFSYDVKMKEKGDIPEGYSVSREKKERFSLILESASTNQTSMYLCASTRPAEAFFGQGTRLTVV.

The chain links TRBV21-1 to TRBJ1-1. TRBV21-1 is described as a pseudogene. The CDR3 runs to 15 residues. For the CDR3, the DNA is TGTGCCAGCAGCAAAGGGCCGGGAATGAACACTGAAGCTTTCTTT. Protein product: CASSKGPGMNTEAFF.

The chain carries TRBV4-2 and TRBJ2-5; unclear D gene. The germline V gene has CDR1 LGHNA and CDR2 YNFKEQ. The CDR3 has 12 residues. Trimming took 1 base from V and 8 from J, leaving 8 bases between them. CDR3 DNA: TGTGCCAGCAGCCAAGGGCCGGGTACCCAGTACTTC. It encodes CASSQGPGTQYF.

This rearrangement joins TRBV20-1 to TRBJ1-2, with D uncertain. The ends were cut back, 3 bases at V and 4 bases at J, with 27 bases in the middle. Germline CDR1 and CDR2: DFQATT and SNEGSKA (reference sequence). This CDR3 is 18 amino acids long. This CDR3 reads CSASFLESRVSTFYGYTF. The CDR3 nucleotides read TGCAGTGCTAGTTTTCTCGAAAGTCGGGTTTCAACTTTCTATGGCTACACCTTC.

V gene TRBV6-5 combines with J gene TRBJ2-1; 8 nucleotides align to TRBD1. Trimming removed 7 bases from V and 4 bases from J; junction bases left unmatched: 9. CDR3 length: 15 residues. Germline CDR1 reads MNHEY; CDR2 reads SVGAGI. The CDR3 protein is CASTPSGGPYNEQFF. CDR3 DNA sequence: TGTGCCAGCACTCCATCAGGGGGCCCTTACAATGAGCAGTTCTTC.

This chain links TRBV7-9 with TRBJ1-2; D is uncertain. Per germline, CDR1 SEHNR and CDR2 FQNEAQ (reference sequence). With 3 bases removed from V and 5 bases from J, the gap between germline ends came to 22 bases. CDR3 size: 17 residues. The CDR3 sequence: CASSFSRDKEALYGYTF. The CDR3 nucleotides are TGTGCCAGCAGCTTCTCCCGAGACAAGGAGGCCTTGTATGGCTACACCTTC.

This chain links TRBV12-5 with TRBJ2-5, with D perhaps TRBD2 (5 bases). The V gene's germline CDR1 is LGHNT and CDR2 FRNRAP. Trimming stripped 6 bases from V and 2 bases from J, with 19 bases between. The CDR3 loop spans 16 amino acids. The CDR3 here is CASGPRENWNQETQYF. The CDR3 DNA follows: TGTGCTAGTGGGCCAAGGGAGAATTGGAATCAAGAGACCCAGTACTTC.